This T cell receptor beta chain was obtained from a study of Ad26.COV2.S vaccination and SARS-CoV-2 variants. The CDR3 has 10 residues. V lost 6 bases and J 5 bases, leaving 5 bases between the germline ends. This clone was recorded once. Clones were read by immunoSEQ multiplex PCR, and TCRdb kept only the in-frame ones, dropping some. The sample records around 350,000 clones, roughly nine tenths being singletons. The sample was peripheral blood, taken after recovery from COVID-19. This receptor was identified in a human donor who had recovered from COVID-19. V and J are TRBV5-3 and TRBJ1-1; D gene ambiguous. TRBV5-3 is designated an ORF whose function remains uncertain. The CDR3 region has the DNA TGTGCCAGAACTGCGACTGAAGCTTTCTTT. It is translated as CARTATEAFF.